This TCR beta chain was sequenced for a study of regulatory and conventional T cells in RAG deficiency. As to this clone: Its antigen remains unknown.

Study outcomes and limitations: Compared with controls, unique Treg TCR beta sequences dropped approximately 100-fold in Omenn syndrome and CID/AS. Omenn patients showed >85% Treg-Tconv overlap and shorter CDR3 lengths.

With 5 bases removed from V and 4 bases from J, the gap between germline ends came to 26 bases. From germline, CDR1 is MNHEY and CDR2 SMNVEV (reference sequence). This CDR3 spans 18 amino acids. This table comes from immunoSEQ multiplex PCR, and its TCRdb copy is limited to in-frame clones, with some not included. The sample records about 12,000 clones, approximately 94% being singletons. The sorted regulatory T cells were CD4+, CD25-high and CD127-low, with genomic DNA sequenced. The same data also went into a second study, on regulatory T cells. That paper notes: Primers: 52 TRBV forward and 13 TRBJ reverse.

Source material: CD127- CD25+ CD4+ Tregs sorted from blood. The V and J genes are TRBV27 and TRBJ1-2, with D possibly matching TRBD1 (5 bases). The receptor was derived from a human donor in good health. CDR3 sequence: CASSPNPRGDPVGYGYTF. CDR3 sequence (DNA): TGTGCCAGCAGTCCCAACCCCCGGGGGGACCCGGTAGGCTATGGCTACACCTTC.